One and the same sample provided the 19 T cell receptor beta chains below, sequenced in a study of OX40 agonist ivuxolimab in advanced cancers. Here immunoSEQ multiplex PCR was the method, and the copy in TCRdb shows in-frame clones only, minus some. The sample yields approximately 70,000 clones, 80% to 95% seen once. The material sequenced was CD4+ or CD8+ T cells sorted from blood, taken in a trial of the OX40 agonist ivuxolimab. These receptors originate from an adult with an advanced solid tumor such as melanoma, head and neck, liver or kidney cancer.

This clone was counted once. This chain links TRBV11-2 with TRBJ2-3; 11 bases agree with TRBD2. The CDR3 totals 14 residues. After removal of 5 bases from V and 9 bases from J, the junction contained 7 bases not matched to a gene. CDR1 SGHAT and CDR2 FQNNGV come from the germline V gene. The CDR3 sequence is CASSPGTSGSTQYF. CDR3 DNA: TGTGCCAGCAGCCCCGGGACTAGCGGTTCCACGCAGTATTTT.

The J gene is TRBJ2-4, the V gene TRBV11-3; D not resolved. The CDR3 sequence is 15 residues long. The germline V and J ends were trimmed by 2 bases and 4 bases, with 12 bases remaining between them. CDR1 and CDR2 from the germline V gene are SGHNT and YENEEA. CDR3 in DNA: TGTGCCAGCAGCTTAATTCTGGGAAGTAAAAACATTCAGTACTTC. Translated, it gives CASSLILGSKNIQYF.

This clone has a single count. The J gene is TRBJ1-1, the V gene TRBV10-3; TRBD1 agrees at 11 bases. This CDR3 contains 13 residues. In germline, CDR1 is ENHRY, CDR2 SYGVKD. The V gene end was trimmed by 11 bases and the J gene end by 2 bases; junction bases not matched to a gene: 4. CDR3 sequence (DNA): TGTGCCGTGGGGACAGGGGGAAACACTGAAGCTTTCTTT. Translated: CAVGTGGNTEAFF.

V is TRBV29-1 and J is TRBJ1-2; possible D gene TRBD1, 5 bases. V was trimmed by 7 bases and J by 6 bases, leaving 15 bases between them. The germline gives CDR1 SQVTM, CDR2 ANQGSEA. CDR3 length: 12 residues. DNA of the CDR3: TGCAGCGGAGGAGGGGTGGGAGATGGCTACACCTTC. Protein: CSGGGVGDGYTF. The full variable domain, completed using reference TRBV29-1 and TRBJ1-2, is SAVISQKPSRDICQRGTSLTIQCQVDSQVTMMFWYRQQPGQSLTLIATANQGSEATYESGFVIDKFPISRPNLTFSTLTVSNMSPEDSSIYLCSGGGVGDGYTFGSGTRLTVV.

This sequence joins TRBV27 and TRBJ2-1; D might be TRBD2 (6 bases). Germline CDR1 is MNHEY and CDR2 is SMNVEV (reference sequence). Between the trimmed V and J ends, which lost 3 bases and 5 bases, there was a span of 11 bases. The CDR3 has 14 residues. The CDR3 DNA reads TGTGCCAGCAGTTTCAGGCGGGATGACAATGAGCAGTTCTTC. This sequence encodes CASSFRRDDNEQFF.

This clone was seen only a few times. V gene TRBV4-1 combines with J gene TRBJ2-1; no clear D. The CDR3 covers 16 residues. V was cut by 1 base and J by 4 bases, with 14 bases left in between. Germline values: CDR1 MGHRA, CDR2 YSYEKL. CDR3 amino acids: CASSQVDMLSYNEQFF. In DNA, the CDR3 is TGCGCCAGCAGCCAAGTTGATATGCTGAGTTACAATGAGCAGTTCTTC.

V and J are TRBV2 and TRBJ2-7, with D uncertain. This CDR3 is built from 14 residues. Looked up from germline, CDR1 is SNHLY and CDR2 is FYNNEI. With 0 bases removed from V and 5 bases from J, the gap between germline ends came to 11 bases. CDR3 coding DNA: TGTGCCAGCAGTGAAGCGCTCGCGGTGCACGAGCAGTACTTC. Encoded protein: CASSEALAVHEQYF.

J is TRBJ2-7 and V is TRBV30; D possibly corresponds to TRBD2 (5 bases). The germline V gene encodes CDR1 GTSNPN and CDR2 SVGIG (reference sequence). This CDR3 is built from 12 residues. The CDR3 region has the DNA TGTGCAGCACGGAGGTCCTCTTACGAGCAGTACTTC. This encodes CAARRSSYEQYF.

The gene calls are TRBV14 and TRBJ2-3; D might be TRBD1 or TRBD2, each matching 5 bases. V lost 1 base and J lost 4, with 12 bases in between. CDR3 size: 15 residues. Germline CDR1 and CDR2: SGHDN and FVKESK. The CDR3 spells CASSQAGRGADTQYF. CDR3 nucleotides: TGTGCCAGCAGCCAAGCGGGACGGGGTGCAGATACGCAGTATTTT. Full variable domain (outside the CDR3, taken from reference TRBV14 and TRBJ2-3): EAGVTQFPSHSVIEKGQTVTLRCDPISGHDNLYWYRRVMGKEIKFLLHFVKESKQDESGMPNNRFLAERTGGTYSTLKVQPAELEDSGVYFCASSQAGRGADTQYFGPGTRLTVL.

The V gene is TRBV19, the J gene TRBJ2-5; the D call may be TRBD1 or TRBD2 (5 bases each). Germline V gene sequence: CDR1 LNHDA, CDR2 SQIVND (reference sequence). The length of the CDR3 is 14 residues. V shed 3 bases and J shed 4 bases, with 12 bases lying between them. Written as DNA, the CDR3 is TGTGCCAGTAGTATCGGGACCCCCCCAGAGACCCAGTACTTC. It specifies CASSIGTPPETQYF.

This clone occurred once. The V gene is TRBV5-4, the J gene TRBJ1-2; D ambiguous. V lost 0 bases, J lost 8 bases, and 14 bases lay in between. The germline gives CDR1 SGHNT, CDR2 YYREEE (reference sequence). The CDR3 sequence is 14 residues long. The DNA of the CDR3 is TGTGCCAGCAGCTTGGAGTGGCAGGCGATCGGCTACACCTTC. It specifies CASSLEWQAIGYTF. Full variable domain (outside the CDR3, taken from reference TRBV5-4 and TRBJ1-2): ETGVTQSPTHLIKTRGQQVTLRCSSQSGHNTVSWYQQALGQGPQFIFQYYREEENGRGNFPPRFSGLQFPNYSSELNVNALELDDSALYLCASSLEWQAIGYTFGSGTRLTVV.

V gene TRBV6-5 combines with J gene TRBJ2-7; D might be TRBD2 (5 bases). The CDR3 runs 15 residues. V was pared by 0 bases and J by 0 bases, with 9 bases between. Germline lookup yields CDR1 MNHEY and CDR2 SVGAGI. The CDR3 region has the DNA TGTGCCAGCAGTTACTCTTGGCTAGCCTCCTACGAGCAGTACTTC. This sequence encodes CASSYSWLASYEQYF.

As regards this clone: Other DNA sequences in the sample encode the same CDR3. V is TRBV30 and J is TRBJ2-2, with D perhaps matching TRBD2 (5 bases). Germline lookup yields CDR1 GTSNPN and CDR2 SVGIG (reference sequence). The CDR3 is made up of 15 amino acids. V lost 0 bases and J lost 4, with 12 bases in between. The CDR3 loop reads CAWSVSLAGTGELFF. CDR3 nucleotides: TGTGCCTGGAGTGTATCCCTAGCAGGCACCGGGGAGCTGTTTTTT.

V is TRBV5-4 and J is TRBJ1-1, with 7 positions matching TRBD1. The CDR3 contains 15 residues. Trimming took 6 bases from V and 6 from J; bases not matched to a gene: 14. In germline, CDR1 is SGHNT, CDR2 YYREEE (reference sequence). The CDR3: CASKQAGGQYAEAFF. The CDR3 nucleotides are TGTGCCAGCAAGCAGGCCGGGGGACAGTACGCTGAAGCTTTCTTT.

The chain combines TRBV30 with TRBJ2-3; 8 bases line up with TRBD2. Trimming took 8 bases from V and 5 from J; bases not matched to a gene: 6. The CDR3 length is 12 residues. Per the germline V gene, CDR1 is GTSNPN and CDR2 is SVGIG (reference sequence). The CDR3 DNA sequence: TGTGCCCGGGAGGGGGACGAAGATACGCAGTATTTT. The encoded protein is CAREGDEDTQYF. Filled out from reference TRBV30 and TRBJ2-3, the complete variable domain reads SQTIHQWPATLVQPVGSPLSLECTVEGTSNPNLYWYRQAAGRGLQLLFYSVGIGQISSEVPQNLSASRPQDRQFILSSKKLLLSDSGFYLCAREGDEDTQYFGPGTRLTVL.

This clone was detected only a few times. The J gene is TRBJ1-5, the V gene TRBV7-9; perhaps TRBD1 as D (5 bases). Germline V CDR1 and CDR2: SEHNR, FQNEAQ (reference sequence). The V and J ends lost 1 base and 3 bases respectively, with 10 bases between them. The CDR3 is 15 residues long. For the CDR3, the DNA is TGTGCCAGCAGCTTAGGCCCAGGGAACAATCAGCCCCAGCATTTT. Its protein product is CASSLGPGNNQPQHF. Combining the CDR3 with reference TRBV7-9 and TRBJ1-5 gives the whole variable domain DTGVSQNPRHKITKRGQNVTFRCDPISEHNRLYWYRQTLGQGPEFLTYFQNEAQLEKSRLLSDRFSAERPKGSFSTLEIQRTEQGDSAMYLCASSLGPGNNQPQHFGDGTRLSIL.

The V call is TRBV19, the J call TRBJ1-1, with D tentatively TRBD1 (5 bases). Germline CDR1 is LNHDA and CDR2 is SQIVND (reference sequence). V was trimmed by 1 base and J by 7 bases, leaving 22 bases between them. This CDR3 is 17 amino acids long. The CDR3 DNA reads as TGTGCCAGTAGTATAGTGTTGCAGGGAGGCACTAAGAATGAAGCTTTCTTT. Translating it yields CASSIVLQGGTKNEAFF. Full variable domain (rest looked up from reference TRBV19 and TRBJ1-1): DGGITQSPKYLFRKEGQNVTLSCEQNLNHDAMYWYRQDPGQGLRLIYYSQIVNDFQKGDIAEGYSVSREKKESFPLTVTSAQKNPTAFYLCASSIVLQGGTKNEAFFGQGTRLTVV.

This rearrangement joins TRBV18 to TRBJ1-1; no clear D gene. The CDR3 loop spans 13 amino acids. The V gene lost 1 base and the J gene lost 2 bases, with 5 bases spanning the gap. Germline loops: CDR1 KGHSH, CDR2 LQKENI. CDR3 loop: CASSPQSNTEAFF. CDR3 nucleotide sequence: TGTGCCAGCTCACCACAGTCAAACACTGAAGCTTTCTTT.

This chain connects TRBV7-2 to TRBJ2-3, with 12 positions matching TRBD2. Per germline, CDR1 SGHTA and CDR2 FQGNSA. The CDR3 has 16 amino acids. Trimming at V came to 5 bases and at J to 4 bases, leaving 7 bases not matched to a gene. CDR3 sequence (DNA): TGTGCCAGCAGCCCCCGACTAGCGGGAGCGGCAGATACGCAGTATTTT. Translation gives CASSPRLAGAADTQYF.